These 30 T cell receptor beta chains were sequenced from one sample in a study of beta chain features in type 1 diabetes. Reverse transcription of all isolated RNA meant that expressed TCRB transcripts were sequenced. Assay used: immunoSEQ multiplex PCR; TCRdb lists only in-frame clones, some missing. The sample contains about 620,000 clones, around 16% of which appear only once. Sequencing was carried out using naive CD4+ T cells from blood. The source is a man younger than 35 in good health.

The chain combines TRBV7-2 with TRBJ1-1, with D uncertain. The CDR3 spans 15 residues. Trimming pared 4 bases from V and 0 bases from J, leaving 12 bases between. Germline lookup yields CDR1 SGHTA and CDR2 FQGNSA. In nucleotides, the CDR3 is TGTGCCAGCAGCTCCCGCAGGAGGATGAACACTGAAGCTTTCTTT. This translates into CASSSRRRMNTEAFF.

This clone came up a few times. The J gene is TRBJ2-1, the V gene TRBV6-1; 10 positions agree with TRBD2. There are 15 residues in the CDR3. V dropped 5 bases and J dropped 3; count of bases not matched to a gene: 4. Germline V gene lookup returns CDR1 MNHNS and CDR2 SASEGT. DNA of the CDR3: TGTGCCAGCAGTACCGAGCGGGAGGGCTACAATGAGCAGTTCTTC. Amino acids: CASSTEREGYNEQFF.

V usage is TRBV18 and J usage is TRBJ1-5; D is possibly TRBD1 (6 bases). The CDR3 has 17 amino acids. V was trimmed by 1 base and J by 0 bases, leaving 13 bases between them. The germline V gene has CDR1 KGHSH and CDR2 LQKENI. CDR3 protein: CASSPLATGGSNQPQHF. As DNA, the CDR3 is TGTGCCAGCTCACCACTGGCGACAGGTGGTAGCAATCAGCCCCAGCATTTT.

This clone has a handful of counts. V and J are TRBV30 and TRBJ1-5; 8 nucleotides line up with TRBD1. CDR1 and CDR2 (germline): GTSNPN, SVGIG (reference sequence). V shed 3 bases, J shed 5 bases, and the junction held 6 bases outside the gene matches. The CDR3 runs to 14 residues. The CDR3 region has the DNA TGTGCCTGGAGCAAAGACAGGGGCGATCAGCCCCAGCATTTT. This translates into CAWSKDRGDQPQHF.

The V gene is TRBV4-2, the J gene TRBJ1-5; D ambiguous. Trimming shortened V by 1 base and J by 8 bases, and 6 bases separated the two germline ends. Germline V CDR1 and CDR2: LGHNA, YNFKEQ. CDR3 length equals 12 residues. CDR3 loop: CASSQVGEPQHF. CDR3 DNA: TGTGCCAGCAGCCAAGTGGGCGAGCCCCAGCATTTT.

The CDR3 nucleotides are TGCGCCAGCAGCTACCTAACTGGGAGTGAAGCTTTCTTT. Its protein is CASSYLTGSEAFF. This chain joins TRBV4-3 and TRBJ1-1; D gene unclear. Germline V lookup: CDR1 LGHNA, CDR2 YSLEER. This CDR3 has 13 amino acids. The V gene lost 5 bases and the J gene lost 7 bases, with 14 bases spanning the gap.

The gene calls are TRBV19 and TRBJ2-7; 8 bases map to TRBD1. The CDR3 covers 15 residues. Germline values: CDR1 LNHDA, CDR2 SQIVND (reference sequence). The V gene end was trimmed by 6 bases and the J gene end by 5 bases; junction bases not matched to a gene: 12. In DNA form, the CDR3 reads TGTGCCAGTAGCCCTGACAGGGGCCCTTCGGACGAGCAGTACTTC. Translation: CASSPDRGPSDEQYF.

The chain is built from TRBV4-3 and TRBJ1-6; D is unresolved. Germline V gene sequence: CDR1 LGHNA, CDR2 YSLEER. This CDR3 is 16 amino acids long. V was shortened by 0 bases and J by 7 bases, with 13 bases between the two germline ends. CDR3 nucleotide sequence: TGCGCCAGCAGCCAAGATCCGGGGTATACCAATTCACCCCTCCACTTT. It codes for CASSQDPGYTNSPLHF.

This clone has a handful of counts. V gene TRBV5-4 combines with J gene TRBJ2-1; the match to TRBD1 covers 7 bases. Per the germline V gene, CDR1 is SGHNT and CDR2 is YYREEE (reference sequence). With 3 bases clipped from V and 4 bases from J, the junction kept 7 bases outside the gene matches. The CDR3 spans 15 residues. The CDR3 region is CASSSRDRIYNEQFF. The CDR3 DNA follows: TGTGCCAGCAGCTCCCGGGACAGAATATACAATGAGCAGTTCTTC.

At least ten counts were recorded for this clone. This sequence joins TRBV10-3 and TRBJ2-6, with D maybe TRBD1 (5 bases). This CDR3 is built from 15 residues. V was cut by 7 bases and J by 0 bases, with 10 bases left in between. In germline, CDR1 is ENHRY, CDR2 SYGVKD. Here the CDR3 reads CAITGHISGANVLTF. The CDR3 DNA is TGTGCCATCACCGGACACATCTCTGGGGCCAACGTCCTGACTTTC.

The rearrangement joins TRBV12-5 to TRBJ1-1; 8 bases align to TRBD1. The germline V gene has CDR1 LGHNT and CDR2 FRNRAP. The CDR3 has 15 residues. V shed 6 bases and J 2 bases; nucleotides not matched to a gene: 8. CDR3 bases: TGTGCTAGTGGCCTCTTGACAGGGGCAAACACTGAAGCTTTCTTT. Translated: CASGLLTGANTEAFF.

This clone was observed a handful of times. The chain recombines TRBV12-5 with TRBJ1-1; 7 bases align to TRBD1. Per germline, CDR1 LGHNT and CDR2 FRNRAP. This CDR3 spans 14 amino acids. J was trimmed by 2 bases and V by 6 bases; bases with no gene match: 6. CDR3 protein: CASGQGQINTEAFF. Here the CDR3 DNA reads TGTGCTAGTGGCCAGGGACAGATTAACACTGAAGCTTTCTTT. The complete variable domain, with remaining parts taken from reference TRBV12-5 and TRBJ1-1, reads DARVTQTPRHKVTEMGQEVTMRCQPILGHNTVFWYRQTMMQGLELLAYFRNRAPLDDSGMPKDRFSAEMPDATLATLKIQPSEPRDSAVYFCASGQGQINTEAFFGQGTRLTVV.

In DNA, the CDR3 is TGCGCCAGCAGCCCAGAACGGCCAGGCGGTGAAGCTTTCTTT. Residues: CASSPERPGGEAFF. J is TRBJ1-1 and V is TRBV5-1; the D is unclear. V was shortened by 4 bases and J by 7 bases, with 17 bases between the two germline ends. Germline V CDR1 and CDR2: SGHRS, YFSETQ. The CDR3 covers 14 residues.

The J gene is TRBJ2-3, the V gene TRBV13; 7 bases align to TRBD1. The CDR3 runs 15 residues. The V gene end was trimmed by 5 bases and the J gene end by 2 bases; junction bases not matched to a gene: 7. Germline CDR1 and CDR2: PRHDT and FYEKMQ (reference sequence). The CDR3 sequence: CASSMGQLNTDTQYF. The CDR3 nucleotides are TGTGCCAGCAGCATGGGACAGTTAAACACAGATACGCAGTATTTT.

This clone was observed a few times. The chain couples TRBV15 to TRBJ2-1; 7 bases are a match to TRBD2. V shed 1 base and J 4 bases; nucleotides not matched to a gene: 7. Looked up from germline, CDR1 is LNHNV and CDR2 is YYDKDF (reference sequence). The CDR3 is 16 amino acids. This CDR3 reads CATSRVAGVGYNEQFF. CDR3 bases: TGTGCCACCAGCAGAGTGGCGGGAGTAGGGTACAATGAGCAGTTCTTC. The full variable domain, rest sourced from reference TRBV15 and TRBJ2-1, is DAMVIQNPRYQVTQFGKPVTLSCSQTLNHNVMYWYQQKSSQAPKLLFHYYDKDFNNEADTPDNFQSRRPNTSFCFLDIRSPGLGDTAMYLCATSRVAGVGYNEQFFGPGTRLTVL.

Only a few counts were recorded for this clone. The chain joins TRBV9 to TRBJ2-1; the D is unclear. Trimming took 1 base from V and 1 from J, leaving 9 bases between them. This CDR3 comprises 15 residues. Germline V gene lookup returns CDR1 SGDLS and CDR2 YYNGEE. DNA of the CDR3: TGTGCCAGCAGCGTATTAGCTGATTCCTACAATGAGCAGTTCTTC. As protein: CASSVLADSYNEQFF.

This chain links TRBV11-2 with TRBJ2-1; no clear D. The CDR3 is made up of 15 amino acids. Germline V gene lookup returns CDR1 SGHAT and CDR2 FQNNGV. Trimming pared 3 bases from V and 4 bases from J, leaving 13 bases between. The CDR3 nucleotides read TGTGCCAGCAGCTTCTTTGTCGTCAAATACAATGAGCAGTTCTTC. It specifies CASSFFVVKYNEQFF.

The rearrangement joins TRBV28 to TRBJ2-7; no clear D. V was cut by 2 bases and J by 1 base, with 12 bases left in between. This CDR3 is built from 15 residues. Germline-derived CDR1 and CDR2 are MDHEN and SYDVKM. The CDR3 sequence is CASSLNREQSYEQYF. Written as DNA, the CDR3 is TGTGCCAGCAGTTTAAACAGAGAACAATCCTACGAGCAGTACTTC.

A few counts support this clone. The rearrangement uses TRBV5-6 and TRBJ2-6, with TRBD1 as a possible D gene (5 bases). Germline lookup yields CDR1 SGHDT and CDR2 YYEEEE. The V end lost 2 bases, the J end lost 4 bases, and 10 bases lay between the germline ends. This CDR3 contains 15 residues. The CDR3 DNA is TGTGCCAGCAGCTTATCAGGGTTGGGGGCCAACGTCCTGACTTTC. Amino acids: CASSLSGLGANVLTF.

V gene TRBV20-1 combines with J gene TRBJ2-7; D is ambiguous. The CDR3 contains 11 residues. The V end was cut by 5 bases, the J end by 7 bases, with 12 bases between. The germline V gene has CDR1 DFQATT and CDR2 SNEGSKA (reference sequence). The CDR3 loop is CSASGFEEQYF. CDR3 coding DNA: TGCAGTGCTTCTGGTTTCGAGGAGCAGTACTTC.

Here the CDR3 reads CASSIYWRGASRPYNEQFF. CDR3 nucleotides: TGTGCCAGCAGTATCTACTGGCGGGGGGCTTCGCGGCCCTACAATGAGCAGTTCTTC. This chain connects TRBV7-6 to TRBJ2-1; 8 bases match TRBD2. Per germline, CDR1 SGHVS and CDR2 FNYEAQ. The CDR3 has 19 amino acids. V gave up 6 bases and J gave up 2 bases; unmatched junction bases: 18.

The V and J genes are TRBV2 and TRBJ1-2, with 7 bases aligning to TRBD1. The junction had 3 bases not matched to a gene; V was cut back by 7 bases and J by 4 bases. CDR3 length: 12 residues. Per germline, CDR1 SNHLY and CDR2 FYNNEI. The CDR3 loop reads CASITGVYGYTF. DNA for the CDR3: TGTGCCAGCATAACAGGGGTCTATGGCTACACCTTC.

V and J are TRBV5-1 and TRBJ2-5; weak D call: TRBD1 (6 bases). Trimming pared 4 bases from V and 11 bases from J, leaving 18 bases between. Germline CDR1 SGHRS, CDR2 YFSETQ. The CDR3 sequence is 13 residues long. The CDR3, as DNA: TGCGCCAGCAGCCGGGACACATCCTTGGAGCAGTACTTC. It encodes CASSRDTSLEQYF.

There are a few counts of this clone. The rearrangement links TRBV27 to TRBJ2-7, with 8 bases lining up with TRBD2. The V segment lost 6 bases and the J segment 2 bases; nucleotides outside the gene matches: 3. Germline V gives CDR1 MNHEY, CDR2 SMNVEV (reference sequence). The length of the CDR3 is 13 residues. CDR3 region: CASRRSGTYEQYF. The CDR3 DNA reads TGTGCCAGCAGGCGTAGCGGGACCTACGAGCAGTACTTC.

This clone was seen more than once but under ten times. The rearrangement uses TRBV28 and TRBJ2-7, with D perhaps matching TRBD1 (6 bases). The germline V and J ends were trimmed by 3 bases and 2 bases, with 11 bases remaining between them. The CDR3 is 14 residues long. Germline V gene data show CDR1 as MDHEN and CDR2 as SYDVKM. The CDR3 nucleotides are TGTGCCAGCAGTTTCCCCGGACAGACCTACGAGCAGTACTTC. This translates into CASSFPGQTYEQYF.

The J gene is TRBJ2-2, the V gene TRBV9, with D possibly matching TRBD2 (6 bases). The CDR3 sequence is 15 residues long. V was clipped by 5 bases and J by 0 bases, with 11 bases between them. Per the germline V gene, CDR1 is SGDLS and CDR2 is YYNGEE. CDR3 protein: CASSATSTNTGELFF. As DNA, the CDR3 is TGTGCCAGCAGTGCAACTAGCACGAACACCGGGGAGCTGTTTTTT.

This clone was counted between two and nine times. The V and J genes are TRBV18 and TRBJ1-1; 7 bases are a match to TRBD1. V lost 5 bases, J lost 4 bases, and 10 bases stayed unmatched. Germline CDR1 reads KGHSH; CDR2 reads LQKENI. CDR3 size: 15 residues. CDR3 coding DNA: TGTGCCAGCTCAAGGGATAACAGGGGCGGCACTGAAGCTTTCTTT. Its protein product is CASSRDNRGGTEAFF.

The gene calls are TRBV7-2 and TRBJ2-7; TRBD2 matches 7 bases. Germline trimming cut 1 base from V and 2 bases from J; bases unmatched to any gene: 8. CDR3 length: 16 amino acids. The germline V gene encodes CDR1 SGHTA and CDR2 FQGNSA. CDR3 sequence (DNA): TGTGCCAGCAGCTTAGTGGGAGGGTCTACCACCTACGAGCAGTACTTC. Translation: CASSLVGGSTTYEQYF. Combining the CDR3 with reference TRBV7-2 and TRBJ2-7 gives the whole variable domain GAGVSQSPSNKVTEKGKDVELRCDPISGHTALYWYRQSLGQGLEFLIYFQGNSAPDKSGLPSDRFSAERTGGSVSTLTIQRTQQEDSAVYLCASSLVGGSTTYEQYFGPGTRLTVT.

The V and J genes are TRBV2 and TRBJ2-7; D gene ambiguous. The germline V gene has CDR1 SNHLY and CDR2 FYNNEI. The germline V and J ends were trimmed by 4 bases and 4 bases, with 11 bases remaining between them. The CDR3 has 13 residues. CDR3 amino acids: CASSVQPRYEQYF. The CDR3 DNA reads TGTGCCAGCAGTGTTCAGCCTCGATACGAGCAGTACTTC.

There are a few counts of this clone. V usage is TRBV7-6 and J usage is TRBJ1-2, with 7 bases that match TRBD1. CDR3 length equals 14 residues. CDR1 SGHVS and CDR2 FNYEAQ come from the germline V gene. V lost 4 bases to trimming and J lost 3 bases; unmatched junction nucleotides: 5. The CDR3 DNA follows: TGTGCCAGCAGCTCCTACAGGGGCGACTATGGCTACACCTTC. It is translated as CASSSYRGDYGYTF.